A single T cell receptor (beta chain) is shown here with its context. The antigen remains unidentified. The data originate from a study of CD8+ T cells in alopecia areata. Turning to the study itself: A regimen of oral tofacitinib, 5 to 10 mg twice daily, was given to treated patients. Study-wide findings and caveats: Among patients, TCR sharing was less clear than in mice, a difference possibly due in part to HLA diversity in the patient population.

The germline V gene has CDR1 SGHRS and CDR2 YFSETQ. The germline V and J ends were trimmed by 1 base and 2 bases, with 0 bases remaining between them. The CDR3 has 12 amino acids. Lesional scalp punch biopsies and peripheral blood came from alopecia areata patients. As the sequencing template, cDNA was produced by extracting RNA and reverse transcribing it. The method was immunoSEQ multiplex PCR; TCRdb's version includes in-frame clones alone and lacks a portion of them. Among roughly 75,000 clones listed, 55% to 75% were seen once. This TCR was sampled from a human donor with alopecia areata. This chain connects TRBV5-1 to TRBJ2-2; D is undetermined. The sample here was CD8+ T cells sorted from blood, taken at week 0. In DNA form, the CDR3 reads TGCGCCAGCAGCTTGAACACCGGGGAGCTGTTTTTT. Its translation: CASSLNTGELFF.